One and the same sample provided the 7 T cell receptor beta chains below, sequenced in a study of PD-1 blockade in classical Hodgkin lymphoma. In every patient, relapse followed autologous stem cell transplantation, while exposure to brentuximab vedotin differed. Clones were read by immunoSEQ multiplex PCR, and TCRdb kept only the in-frame ones, dropping some. The table records roughly 7,000 clones, roughly 80% of them present only once. The specimen was peripheral blood mononuclear cells (PBMCs), collected at baseline. The receptors come from a human donor with classical Hodgkin lymphoma.

The CDR3 spells CAWSVRDTQYF. CDR3 sequence (DNA): TGTGCCTGGAGTGTACGGGATACGCAGTATTTT. The chain employs TRBV30 and TRBJ2-3; no clear D gene. Germline V lookup: CDR1 GTSNPN, CDR2 SVGIG (reference sequence). CDR3 length equals 11 residues. The germline V and J ends were trimmed by 0 bases and 6 bases, with 4 bases remaining between them.

The genes are TRBV27 and TRBJ1-1, with D possibly TRBD1 on 5 matching bases. This CDR3 contains 16 residues. Per the germline V gene, CDR1 is MNHEY and CDR2 is SMNVEV (reference sequence). The V end lost 1 base, the J end lost 0 bases, and 12 bases lay between the germline ends. The CDR3 nucleotides read TGTGCCAGCAGTTTATACCAGGGACGCATGAACACTGAAGCTTTCTTT. Amino acids: CASSLYQGRMNTEAFF.

V usage is TRBV4-2 and J usage is TRBJ2-7; D tentatively reads TRBD1 or TRBD2 (5 bases each). The CDR3 sequence is 13 residues long. Trimming took off 5 bases at V and 3 bases at J, with 11 bases between the two ends. Germline V lookup: CDR1 LGHNA, CDR2 YNFKEQ. Here the CDR3 DNA reads TGTGCCAGCAGCTTCCGGGACGGCTACGAGCAGTACTTC. The encoded protein is CASSFRDGYEQYF.

The gene calls are TRBV27 and TRBJ2-7, with D uncertain. Germline V lookup: CDR1 MNHEY, CDR2 SMNVEV (reference sequence). V dropped 3 bases and J dropped 4 bases, with 4 bases sitting between them. The CDR3 sequence is 11 residues long. The CDR3 sequence is CASSLGYEQYF. Here the CDR3 DNA reads TGTGCCAGCAGTTTGGGGTACGAGCAGTACTTC.

The sample holds one count of this clone. The rearrangement links TRBV6-6 to TRBJ1-2; D remains unclear. Per germline, CDR1 MNHNY and CDR2 SVGAGI (reference sequence). V was clipped by 6 bases and J by 6 bases, with 11 bases between them. The CDR3 sequence is 12 residues long. CDR3 bases: TGTGCCAGCAGAGGACTCGGTGATGGCTACACCTTC. It yields the protein CASRGLGDGYTF.

This clone was observed once. The rearrangement uses TRBV25-1 and TRBJ1-1, with 7 positions matching TRBD1. Trimming removed 8 bases from V and 1 base from J; junction bases left unmatched: 4. Germline CDR1 and CDR2: MGHDK and SYGVNS. The CDR3 contains 13 residues. The CDR3, as DNA: TGTGCCAGCTCCTGGACAGGGAACACTGAAGCTTTCTTT. Translation gives CASSWTGNTEAFF.

J is TRBJ2-6 and V is TRBV7-2; a weak D match, TRBD1 (5 bases). CDR1 and CDR2 (germline): SGHTA, FQGNSA. The CDR3 extends over 18 amino acids. The V end lost 2 bases, the J end lost 1 base, and 15 bases lay between the germline ends. CDR3 nucleotide sequence: TGTGCCAGCAGCTTAATTCATCCAGGGCTGTCTGGGGCCAACGTCCTGACTTTC. It specifies CASSLIHPGLSGANVLTF.